What follows are 13 T cell receptor beta chains derived from one specimen sequenced in a study of shared clonotypes between healthy human individuals. Clones were read by immunoSEQ multiplex PCR, and TCRdb kept only the in-frame ones, dropping some. The repertoire holds over 950,000 clones, with about 72% as singletons. Sequenced material: memory CD4+ T cells from PBMCs. Regarding subset: CD45RA-negative fraction. These receptors originate from a man between 18 and 35 years old in good health. Some clones in this sample may be carry-over from other donors' samples.

A note on this clone: At the DNA level, this CDR3 is encoded by other sequences in the same sample as well. This chain joins TRBV12-5 and TRBJ2-5; D unresolved. The germline V and J ends were trimmed by 1 base and 1 base, with 4 bases remaining between them. The CDR3 covers 13 residues. Germline CDR1 and CDR2: LGHNT and FRNRAP. As DNA, the CDR3 is TGTGCTAGTGGTTTGGGGGGCCAAGAGACCCAGTACTTC. Protein product: CASGLGGQETQYF.

The chain carries TRBV7-2 and TRBJ1-4; no clear D. The CDR3 totals 16 residues. Trimming removed 2 bases from V and 4 bases from J, with 14 bases in between. Germline V CDR1 and CDR2: SGHTA, FQGNSA. CDR3 amino acids: CASSLRVPTRNEKLFF. In DNA, the CDR3 is TGTGCCAGCAGCTTACGAGTCCCGACCCGTAATGAAAAACTGTTTTTT.

CDR3: CASRLHYGYTF. DNA for the CDR3: TGTGCCAGCAGGTTGCACTATGGCTACACCTTC. This chain links TRBV28 with TRBJ1-2; D uncertain. The CDR3 spans 11 residues. Germline CDR1 is MDHEN and CDR2 is SYDVKM. V shed 6 bases and J shed 3 bases, with 5 bases lying between them.

With respect to this clone: The same CDR3 is also encoded by other DNA sequences in this sample. The rearrangement joins TRBV15 to TRBJ1-4; D unclear. There are 12 residues in the CDR3. V was trimmed by 1 base and J by 7 bases, leaving 4 bases between them. Germline V gene sequence: CDR1 LNHNV, CDR2 YYDKDF (reference sequence). CDR3 coding DNA: TGTGCCACCAGCAGAGTAACTGAAAAACTGTTTTTT. This gives the protein CATSRVTEKLFF.

A single count supports this clone. V usage is TRBV28 and J usage is TRBJ1-5, with unresolved D. The CDR3 runs to 11 residues. The V gene's germline CDR1 is MDHEN and CDR2 SYDVKM. V was pared by 6 bases and J by 4 bases, with 4 bases between. CDR3 coding DNA: TGTGCCAGCAGAGGGAATCAGCCCCAGCATTTT. Amino acid sequence: CASRGNQPQHF.

This clone has a count of ten or more. This chain links TRBV30 with TRBJ1-2; the D gene is possibly TRBD1 (5 bases). CDR3 length equals 13 residues. Trimming removed 2 bases from V and 7 bases from J, with 14 bases in between. Germline V gene sequence: CDR1 GTSNPN, CDR2 SVGIG (reference sequence). CDR3 in amino acids: CAWSRTREGGYTF. The DNA for the CDR3 is TGTGCCTGGAGTAGGACAAGGGAGGGTGGCTACACCTTC.

This clone was counted only a few times. V usage is TRBV29-1 and J usage is TRBJ2-1; D might be TRBD1 (5 bases). V lost 3 bases to trimming and J lost 0 bases, with 9 bases between them. Germline V CDR1 and CDR2: SQVTM, ANQGSEA. The CDR3 runs to 14 residues. The CDR3 loop is CSVDRAISYNEQFF. In nucleotides, the CDR3 is TGCAGCGTTGACAGGGCTATCTCCTACAATGAGCAGTTCTTC.

The rearrangement uses TRBV18 and TRBJ2-7, with D tentatively TRBD1 (7 bases). V shed 4 bases and J shed 1 base, with 11 bases lying between them. The length of the CDR3 is 14 residues. Germline lookup yields CDR1 KGHSH and CDR2 LQKENI. CDR3 loop: CASSLQGGSYEQYF. DNA of the CDR3: TGTGCCAGCTCACTCCAGGGGGGTTCCTACGAGCAGTACTTC.

This chain connects TRBV4-3 to TRBJ2-2; 8 bases line up with TRBD2. The junction had 15 bases not matched to a gene; V was cut back by 2 bases and J by 4 bases. The length of the CDR3 is 19 residues. Germline V gene data show CDR1 as LGHNA and CDR2 as YSLEER. The CDR3 nucleotides are TGCGCCAGCAGCCAATCACTAGCGGAACCTCTACGATTCACCGGGGAGCTGTTTTTT. Protein product: CASSQSLAEPLRFTGELFF.

J is TRBJ1-2 and V is TRBV6-1; 9 bases are a match to TRBD1. This CDR3 is 14 amino acids long. After removal of 8 bases from V and 9 bases from J, the junction contained 13 bases not matched to a gene. Germline CDR1 MNHNS, CDR2 SASEGT. The CDR3, as DNA: TGTGCCAGCGACAGGCGACAGGGGGGACAGAGCTACACCTTC. As protein: CASDRRQGGQSYTF.

V usage is TRBV4-1 and J usage is TRBJ2-7; 7 nucleotides agree with TRBD2. Losses at the gene ends were 1 base for V and 3 bases for J; bases not matched to a gene: 6. The CDR3 spans 15 residues. CDR1 and CDR2 (germline): MGHRA, YSYEKL. The CDR3 coding sequence is TGCGCCAGCAGCCAAGGACTAGCCAAGAACTACGAGCAGTACTTC. It encodes CASSQGLAKNYEQYF.

Concerning this clone: A read error may account for a junction end that differs from germline. CDR3 protein: CASSLVSEEYEQHF. Written as DNA, the CDR3 is TGTGCCAGCAGCTTGGTGTCTGAGGAGTACGAGCAGCACTTC. The chain employs TRBV13 and TRBJ2-7; D call uncertain. Germline V CDR1 and CDR2: PRHDT, FYEKMQ (reference sequence). There are 14 residues in the CDR3.

The V and J genes are TRBV7-2 and TRBJ2-5, with D hard to call. Deletions cut 3 bases from V and 1 base from J, with 12 bases between. The CDR3 is made up of 15 amino acids. The germline V gene encodes CDR1 SGHTA and CDR2 FQGNSA. This CDR3 reads CASSFPDRLQETQYF. Here the CDR3 DNA reads TGTGCCAGCAGCTTTCCCGACCGTCTCCAAGAGACCCAGTACTTC.